This T cell receptor beta chain was recorded in a study of CD8+CD57+ T cells in acquired aplastic anemia listed by TCRdb under 2018. Background on the whole study: Extracted DNA from sorted CD4+ and CD8+ cells averaged 3.2 ug, ranging from about 0.18 to 27.4 ug. CD8+CD57+ expansion was defined as a frequency above the mean frequency observed in healthy subjects.

Patients chosen for sequencing had shown expansion of CD8+CD57+ cells by flow cytometry. Severe acquired aplastic anemia was diagnosed in all patients according to International Study of Aplastic Anemia and Agranulocytosis and Camitta criteria. At the time blood was sampled, none of the patients had received any therapy. TCR repertoires of sorted CD4+ and CD8+ blood T cells from severe aplastic anemia patients and healthy subjects were deep-sequenced in the study. In the USA, patient enrollment took place under clinicaltrials.gov protocols 00001620, 01623167, 00001397, 00071045, 00081523 and 00961064. Ficoll-Paque density gradient centrifugation was used to isolate peripheral blood mononuclear cells. CD4+ and CD8+ T cells were sorted by FACS or magnetic beads before DNA extraction. Results and caveats for the whole study, not just this receptor: CD8+ Simpson's diversity did not differ significantly between patients and healthy controls (P=0.060). Nearly 30 CD8+ CDR3 sequences were found in both patients and controls but appeared to be highly expressed in patients and within the immunodominant clones of the patients.

Genomic DNA served as template for TCR beta VDJ combination and CDR3 sequence profiling. TCR repertoire sequencing was run on an Illumina HiSeq 2000. The paper's processing steps were these. TRBV/TRBJ rearrangement plots, CDR3 size and DJ length profiles, and Simpson's diversity index were used to evaluate the repertoires. The immunodominant clone was defined as the most abundant DNA sequence in deep sequencing data. CDR3 amino acid sequences were checked for sharing between subjects and were compared against published repertoires and the VDJdb database. TCRdb redid the processing of the public reads, applying fastp at Q25 and MiXCR, and retained in-frame beta chains. All rows with the same CDR3 protein become a single entry with the most common DNA and genes. It is TCRdb's table, rather than the study itself, that gives the V and J calls and clone size. The sample table holds approximately 470,000 distinct CDR3 sequences, of which roughly 34% were seen once. Around 0.82% of the sample is taken by the ten largest.

The CDR3 has 15 amino acids, counting the end cysteine and phenylalanine. Of the read, only the CDR3 DNA is kept; its 45 bases are in frame from base 1. CDR1 and CDR2 were assigned from the germline V gene (reference sequence) as GTSNPN and SVGIG. Trimming takes 3 bases from V and 3 bases from J, and the germline ends sit 12 bases apart. Comment on this clonotype: Its target antigen remains unknown. No much larger clone exists at a distance of one base, and base qualities are not known.

The specimen sequenced was sorted CD4+, CD8+, or CD8+CD57+ T cells (not recorded which) from PBMCs. The receptor comes from a human donor with aplastic anemia. The sequence links TRBV30 to TRBJ1-6; the D gene assignment is ambiguous. The CDR3 is CAWRTQGIYNSPLHF. The bases are TGTGCCTGGAGGACACAAGGCATCTATAATTCACCCCTCCACTTT.